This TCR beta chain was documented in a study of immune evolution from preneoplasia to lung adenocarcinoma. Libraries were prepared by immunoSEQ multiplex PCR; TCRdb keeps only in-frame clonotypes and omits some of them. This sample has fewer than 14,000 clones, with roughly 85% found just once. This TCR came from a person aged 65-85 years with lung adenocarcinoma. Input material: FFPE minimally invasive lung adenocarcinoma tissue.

In nucleotides, the CDR3 is TGTGCCAGCTCACTACAAGACAGGGCAGAGACCCAGTACTTC. Protein: CASSLQDRAETQYF. The chain joins TRBV18 to TRBJ2-5; 7 bases align to TRBD1. CDR3 length equals 14 residues. V was clipped by 4 bases and J by 4 bases; unmatched bases: 6. In germline, CDR1 is KGHSH, CDR2 LQKENI.